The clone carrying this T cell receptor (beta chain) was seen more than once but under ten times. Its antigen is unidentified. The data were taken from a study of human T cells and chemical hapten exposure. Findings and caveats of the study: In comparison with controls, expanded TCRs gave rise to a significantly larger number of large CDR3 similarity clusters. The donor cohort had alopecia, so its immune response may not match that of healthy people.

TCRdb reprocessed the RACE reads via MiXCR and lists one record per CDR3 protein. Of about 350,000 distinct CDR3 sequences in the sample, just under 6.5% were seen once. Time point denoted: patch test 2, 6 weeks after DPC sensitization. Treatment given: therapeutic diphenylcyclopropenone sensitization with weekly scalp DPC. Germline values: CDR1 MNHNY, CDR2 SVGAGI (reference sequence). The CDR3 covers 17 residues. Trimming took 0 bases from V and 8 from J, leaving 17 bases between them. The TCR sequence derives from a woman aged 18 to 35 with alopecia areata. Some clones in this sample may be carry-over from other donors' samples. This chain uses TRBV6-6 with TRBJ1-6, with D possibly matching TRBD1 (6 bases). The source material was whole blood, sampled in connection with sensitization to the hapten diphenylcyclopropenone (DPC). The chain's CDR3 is CASSYSVRGRGDSPLHF. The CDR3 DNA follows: TGTGCCAGCAGTTACTCGGTCAGGGGCAGGGGAGATTCACCCCTCCACTTT.